One T cell receptor beta chain is described in this entry. Its recognized antigen is unknown. Base qualities are not provided; no much larger clone lies one nucleotide away. The label giving this sample's time point can be read as: baseline before first vaccination. Vaccinee samples came from UK trials COV001 and COV002, including a single-blind randomized controlled phase 2/3 trial of AZD1222 (ChAdOx1 nCoV-19) in healthy adults. Trial participant PBMC samples were collected at day 0 and day 28 after the second dose for TCRbeta chain sequencing. The CDR3 regions of human TCRbeta chains were subjected to immunosequencing. As for the original processing: TCRs in the repertoires were matched against a reference library of SARS-CoV-2-specific TCRs that had been generated with the MIRA antigen-specificity platform. Breadth was defined as the fraction of unique TCRs that were SARS-CoV-2-associated. Depth was defined as the fraction of total T cells that were SARS-CoV-2-associated. Each spike-specific TCR was assigned to its reactive spike region and to a CD4 or CD8 class using the MIRA data. Log10-transformed breadth and depth values were compared by one-way ANOVA with Sidak's multiple comparisons tests. TCRdb holds this immuneACCESS table with in-frame rearrangements only. Some clones are missing; in checked studies, unresolved V genes explain under half, and the rest has no known cause. V, J and clone size derive from that table, while D and trimming were established from the DNA sequence. The sample table holds roughly 100,000 clones, of which about four fifths were seen once. 4% to 6% of the sample comes from the top ten.

The data were taken from a study of T cell responses to AZD1222 COVID-19 vaccine (dated by TCRdb to the early 2020s). In the study overall: AZD1222 recipients given second doses at about 4 weeks or at about 12 weeks were pooled, since spike-specific TCR depth and breadth were not found to differ between the two schedules. TCR sequencing covered over 230 trial participants: roughly 200 given two doses of AZD1222 and some 25 given two doses of MenACWY control vaccine. Enrollment into the trials was organized by age into subgroups of 18-55, 56-69 and 70-plus years, and those subgroups contained roughly 150, 30 and 60 TCR-sequenced participants, respectively. On the study overall, not on this receptor specifically: The vaccine-associated CD4 TCRs covered the entire spike protein, and the dominant responses fell in regions 160-218 and 743-854. Participants were mostly white British and included more females than males, and it was suggested by the authors that clonal diversity may have been underestimated. A significant rise in spike-specific TCR breadth and depth was observed after two AZD1222 doses relative to day 0 and relative to MenACWY recipients. The 56-69-year group was small, and its depth increase did not reach significance, likely because of low power. No day 14 peak-response samples were available, so repertoires were characterized only after the peak T cell response. Nearly half of unique spike-specific TCRs reportedly recognized epitopes outside regions mutated in the B.1.351 and B.1.1.7 variants. Conclusions about previously exposed vaccinees were limited because only a handful of AZD1222 recipients were SARS-CoV-2 seropositive at baseline.

The CDR3 contains 12 residues, cysteine and phenylalanine counted. The read is trimmed to its CDR3 DNA, 36 bases read in frame from base 1. V is trimmed back by 8 bases and J by 4 bases, and the junction contains 2 bases that no gene match accounts for. Via the germline V gene, CDR1 is MNHEY and CDR2 SVGAGI. Recombination connected TRBV6-5 to TRBJ1-3; 7 bases in the junction line up with TRBD1. The sequences come from peripheral blood, collected on day 0 of AZD1222 vaccination. The clonotype was recovered from an adult in good health. The DNA sequence reads TGTGCCAGCGACAGGGAAGGAAACACCATATATTTT. Its coded protein is CASDREGNTIYF.